Below are 20 T cell receptor beta chains sequenced from a single sample in a study of CD8 T cells in Susac syndrome (dated by TCRdb to about 2019). The receptor library was made with the immunoSEQ multiplex PCR assay. RNA was extracted with the RNeasy kit and roughly 0.5 to 1 ug was reverse transcribed using random hexamers. The public sequencing data were trimmed at Q25 with fastp and processed into clonotypes with MiXCR by TCRdb, which kept only in-frame beta chains. Rows with a matching CDR3 protein are joined into one entry that keeps the most common DNA and genes. In all, the sample holds 100,000 to 150,000 distinct CDR3 sequences, and just over 95% of those were seen once. The top ten hold more than 0.12% of the sample. Sequenced input: CD4+ T cells from PBMCs. The source is a human donor with Susac syndrome.

This chain links TRBV7-2 with TRBJ2-1; no firm D call. CDR3 size: 14 residues. Trimming removed 1 base from V and 9 bases from J, with 13 bases in between. CDR1 and CDR2 (germline): SGHTA, FQGNSA. CDR3: CASSLGAGPGEQFF. In DNA form, the CDR3 reads TGTGCCAGCAGCTTAGGGGCTGGCCCCGGTGAGCAGTTCTTC. The full variable domain, completed using reference TRBV7-2 and TRBJ2-1, is GAGVSQSPSNKVTEKGKDVELRCDPISGHTALYWYRQSLGQGLEFLIYFQGNSAPDKSGLPSDRFSAERTGGSVSTLTIQRTQQEDSAVYLCASSLGAGPGEQFFGPGTRLTVL.

This chain links TRBV7-2 with TRBJ2-3, with D hard to call. Trimming took off 2 bases at V and 3 bases at J, with 15 bases between the two ends. The CDR3 consists of 16 residues. From germline, CDR1 is SGHTA and CDR2 FQGNSA. CDR3 bases: TGTGCCAGCAGCTTATCGGTTTTGGCGAGGACAGATACGCAGTATTTT. Protein sequence: CASSLSVLARTDTQYF. Looking up the rest from reference TRBV7-2 and TRBJ2-3 gives the full variable domain: GAGVSQSPSNKVTEKGKDVELRCDPISGHTALYWYRQSLGQGLEFLIYFQGNSAPDKSGLPSDRFSAERTGGSVSTLTIQRTQQEDSAVYLCASSLSVLARTDTQYFGPGTRLTVL.

This clonotype was recorded only once. This rearrangement joins TRBV29-1 to TRBJ1-1; D ambiguous. V dropped 7 bases and J dropped 6 bases, with 12 bases sitting between them. CDR1 SQVTM and CDR2 ANQGSEA come from the germline V gene. The CDR3 extends over 11 amino acids. CDR3 protein: CSGMTSAEAFF. In DNA, the CDR3 is TGCAGCGGTATGACATCGGCTGAAGCTTTCTTT.

This clonotype was detected once. This chain joins TRBV30 and TRBJ1-1, with D unresolved. This CDR3 spans 15 amino acids. Germline lookup yields CDR1 GTSNPN and CDR2 SVGIG (reference sequence). V lost 2 bases and J 1 base, leaving 14 bases between the germline ends. CDR3 coding DNA: TGTGCCTGGAGTAACACCGGAGGATCGAACACTGAAGCTTTCTTT. It encodes CAWSNTGGSNTEAFF.

The chain employs TRBV10-3 and TRBJ2-1; tentatively, D is TRBD2 (5 bases). V was clipped by 6 bases and J by 5 bases, with 11 bases between them. Germline CDR1 ENHRY, CDR2 SYGVKD. There are 13 residues in the CDR3. The DNA for the CDR3 is TGTGCCATCAGCTCGGACTGGCACAATGAGCAGTTCTTC. Amino acid sequence: CAISSDWHNEQFF.

The V and J genes are TRBV27 and TRBJ2-7; tentatively, D is TRBD2 (5 bases). V lost 6 bases to trimming and J lost 2 bases, with 17 bases between them. Germline V gives CDR1 MNHEY, CDR2 SMNVEV (reference sequence). There are 15 residues in the CDR3. CDR3 sequence reads: CASRELWQEAYEQYF. In nucleotides, the CDR3 is TGTGCCAGCAGGGAGTTGTGGCAGGAGGCCTACGAGCAGTACTTC.

The chain joins TRBV15 to TRBJ1-1, with D perhaps TRBD1 (5 bases). The CDR3 is made up of 14 amino acids. Germline CDR1 is LNHNV and CDR2 is YYDKDF (reference sequence). Trimming shortened V by 1 base and J by 5 bases, and 11 bases separated the two germline ends. This CDR3 is CATSRGDRKTEAFF. The CDR3 region has the DNA TGTGCCACCAGCAGAGGGGACCGGAAGACTGAAGCTTTCTTT.

The V and J genes are TRBV19 and TRBJ1-2; 8 nucleotides line up with TRBD1. V was pared by 6 bases and J by 4 bases, with 13 bases of the junction left unmatched. Germline V lookup: CDR1 LNHDA, CDR2 SQIVND (reference sequence). This CDR3 region has 16 residues. The CDR3 protein is CASRKPDRGYFYGYTF. The CDR3 DNA reads as TGTGCCAGTAGGAAGCCCGACAGGGGATACTTCTATGGCTACACCTTC.

V usage is TRBV6-5 and J usage is TRBJ1-1, with D unresolved. Germline CDR1 MNHEY, CDR2 SVGAGI. V lost 3 bases, J lost 0 bases, and 17 bases lay in between. This CDR3 has 17 amino acids. For the CDR3, the DNA is TGTGCCAGCAGTTATTGGGGTGGAGTGGGCATGAACACTGAAGCTTTCTTT. Amino acids: CASSYWGGVGMNTEAFF.

The rearrangement uses TRBV20-1 and TRBJ2-2; D is possibly TRBD1 (6 bases). Germline loops: CDR1 DFQATT, CDR2 SNEGSKA (reference sequence). This CDR3 spans 12 amino acids. Trimming cost V 4 bases and J 6 bases, with 9 bases left between them. CDR3 protein: CSANQGPGELFF. The CDR3, as DNA: TGCAGTGCTAACCAGGGGCCCGGGGAGCTGTTTTTT.

The CDR3, as DNA: TGCAGTGCCCCGGGACAGGGAGCAACTAATGAAAAACTGTTTTTT. The encoded protein is CSAPGQGATNEKLFF. The chain recombines TRBV20-1 with TRBJ1-4; 9 bases are a match to TRBD1. This CDR3 is 15 amino acids long. After removal of 6 bases from V and 0 bases from J, the junction contained 5 bases not matched to a gene. The germline CDR1 and CDR2 sequences are DFQATT and SNEGSKA (reference sequence).

The chain is built from TRBV11-2 and TRBJ1-2; D remains unclear. This CDR3 region has 12 residues. Germline lookup yields CDR1 SGHAT and CDR2 FQNNGV. Trimming removed 5 bases from V and 5 bases from J, with 9 bases in between. CDR3 sequence reads: CASSQIGYGYTF. The CDR3, as DNA: TGTGCCAGCAGCCAGATTGGGTATGGCTACACCTTC.

The chain carries TRBV20-1 and TRBJ2-7; 14 bases fit TRBD2. The germline gives CDR1 DFQATT, CDR2 SNEGSKA (reference sequence). The CDR3 has 14 amino acids. The ends lost 6 bases at V and 2 bases at J; junction bases unmatched: 3. In DNA, the CDR3 is TGCAGTGCCAGGACTAGCGGGAGGACCTACGAGCAGTACTTC. Translated, it gives CSARTSGRTYEQYF.

The V call is TRBV20-1, the J call TRBJ2-7, with D possibly TRBD1 on 5 matching bases. The V gene's germline CDR1 is DFQATT and CDR2 SNEGSKA (reference sequence). V dropped 0 bases and J dropped 3 bases, with 12 bases sitting between them. The CDR3 covers 14 residues. For the CDR3, the DNA is TGCAGTGCTAGAGACTCGGACACCAACTACGAGCAGTACTTC. This gives the protein CSARDSDTNYEQYF.

This sequence joins TRBV11-3 and TRBJ2-1; 7 nucleotides agree with TRBD2. The germline CDR1 and CDR2 sequences are SGHNT and YENEEA. After removal of 5 bases from V and 9 bases from J, the junction contained 10 bases not matched to a gene. The CDR3 length is 14 residues. The DNA for the CDR3 is TGTGCCAGCAGCCAAGGACTAGACCTCAGTGAGCAGTTCTTC. Its protein product is CASSQGLDLSEQFF.

The chain uses TRBV6-5 and TRBJ2-7; possibly TRBD1 or TRBD2 for D (6 bases each). V lost 4 bases and J lost 2, with 12 bases in between. This CDR3 contains 14 residues. Germline lookup yields CDR1 MNHEY and CDR2 SVGAGI. CDR3 in DNA: TGTGCCAGCAGTTCCCAAGGGGGGCCCTACGAGCAGTACTTC. It specifies CASSSQGGPYEQYF.

J is TRBJ2-3 and V is TRBV20-1; D assignment may be TRBD1 or TRBD2 (6 bases each). This CDR3 has 15 amino acids. The germline CDR1 and CDR2 sequences are DFQATT and SNEGSKA (reference sequence). The V gene lost 2 bases and the J gene lost 2 bases, with 14 bases spanning the gap. The CDR3: CSARSGGASTDTQYF. The CDR3, as DNA: TGCAGTGCTAGATCCGGGGGCGCCTCCACAGATACGCAGTATTTT.

V gene TRBV7-2 combines with J gene TRBJ2-3; 8 nucleotides agree with TRBD2. V dropped 0 bases and J dropped 4; count of bases not matched to a gene: 6. Germline lookup yields CDR1 SGHTA and CDR2 FQGNSA. The CDR3 is made up of 16 amino acids. The CDR3 bases are TGTGCCAGCAGCTTAGCGGCGGGAGGAGGGCCAGATACGCAGTATTTT. Protein sequence: CASSLAAGGGPDTQYF.

This clonotype was seen more than once but under ten times. The genes are TRBV7-2 and TRBJ1-5; D ambiguous. V was trimmed by 5 bases and J by 4 bases, leaving 6 bases between them. Germline V gene sequence: CDR1 SGHTA, CDR2 FQGNSA. The CDR3 length is 12 residues. CDR3 loop: CASSPSNQPQHF. The CDR3, as DNA: TGTGCCAGCAGCCCCTCAAATCAGCCCCAGCATTTT.

The CDR3 sequence is CASSAAQGYYGYTF. Here the CDR3 DNA reads TGTGCCAGCAGCGCTGCACAGGGTTACTATGGCTACACCTTC. V gene TRBV7-9 combines with J gene TRBJ1-2; TRBD1 might be the D (6 bases). This CDR3 has 14 residues. V shed 5 bases and J shed 3 bases, with 13 bases lying between them. CDR1 SEHNR and CDR2 FQNEAQ come from the germline V gene (reference sequence). Variable domain in full (rest from reference TRBV7-9 and TRBJ1-2): DTGVSQNPRHKITKRGQNVTFRCDPISEHNRLYWYRQTLGQGPEFLTYFQNEAQLEKSRLLSDRFSAERPKGSFSTLEIQRTEQGDSAMYLCASSAAQGYYGYTFGSGTRLTVV.